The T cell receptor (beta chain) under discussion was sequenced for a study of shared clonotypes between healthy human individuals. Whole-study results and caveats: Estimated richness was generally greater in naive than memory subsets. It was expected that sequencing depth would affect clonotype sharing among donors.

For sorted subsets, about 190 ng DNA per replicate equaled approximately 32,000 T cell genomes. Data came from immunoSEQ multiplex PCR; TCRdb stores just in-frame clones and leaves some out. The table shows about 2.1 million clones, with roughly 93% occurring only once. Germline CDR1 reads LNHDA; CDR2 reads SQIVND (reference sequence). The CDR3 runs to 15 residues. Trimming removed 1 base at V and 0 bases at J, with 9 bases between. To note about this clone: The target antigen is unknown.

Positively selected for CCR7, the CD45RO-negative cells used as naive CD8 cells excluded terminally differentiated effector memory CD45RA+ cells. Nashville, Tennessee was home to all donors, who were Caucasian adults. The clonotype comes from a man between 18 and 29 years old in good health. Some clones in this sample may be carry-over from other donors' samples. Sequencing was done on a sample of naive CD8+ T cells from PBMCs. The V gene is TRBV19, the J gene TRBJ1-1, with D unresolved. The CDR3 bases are TGTGCCAGTAGTATAGGGTACAGCTTGAACACTGAAGCTTTCTTT. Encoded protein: CASSIGYSLNTEAFF.